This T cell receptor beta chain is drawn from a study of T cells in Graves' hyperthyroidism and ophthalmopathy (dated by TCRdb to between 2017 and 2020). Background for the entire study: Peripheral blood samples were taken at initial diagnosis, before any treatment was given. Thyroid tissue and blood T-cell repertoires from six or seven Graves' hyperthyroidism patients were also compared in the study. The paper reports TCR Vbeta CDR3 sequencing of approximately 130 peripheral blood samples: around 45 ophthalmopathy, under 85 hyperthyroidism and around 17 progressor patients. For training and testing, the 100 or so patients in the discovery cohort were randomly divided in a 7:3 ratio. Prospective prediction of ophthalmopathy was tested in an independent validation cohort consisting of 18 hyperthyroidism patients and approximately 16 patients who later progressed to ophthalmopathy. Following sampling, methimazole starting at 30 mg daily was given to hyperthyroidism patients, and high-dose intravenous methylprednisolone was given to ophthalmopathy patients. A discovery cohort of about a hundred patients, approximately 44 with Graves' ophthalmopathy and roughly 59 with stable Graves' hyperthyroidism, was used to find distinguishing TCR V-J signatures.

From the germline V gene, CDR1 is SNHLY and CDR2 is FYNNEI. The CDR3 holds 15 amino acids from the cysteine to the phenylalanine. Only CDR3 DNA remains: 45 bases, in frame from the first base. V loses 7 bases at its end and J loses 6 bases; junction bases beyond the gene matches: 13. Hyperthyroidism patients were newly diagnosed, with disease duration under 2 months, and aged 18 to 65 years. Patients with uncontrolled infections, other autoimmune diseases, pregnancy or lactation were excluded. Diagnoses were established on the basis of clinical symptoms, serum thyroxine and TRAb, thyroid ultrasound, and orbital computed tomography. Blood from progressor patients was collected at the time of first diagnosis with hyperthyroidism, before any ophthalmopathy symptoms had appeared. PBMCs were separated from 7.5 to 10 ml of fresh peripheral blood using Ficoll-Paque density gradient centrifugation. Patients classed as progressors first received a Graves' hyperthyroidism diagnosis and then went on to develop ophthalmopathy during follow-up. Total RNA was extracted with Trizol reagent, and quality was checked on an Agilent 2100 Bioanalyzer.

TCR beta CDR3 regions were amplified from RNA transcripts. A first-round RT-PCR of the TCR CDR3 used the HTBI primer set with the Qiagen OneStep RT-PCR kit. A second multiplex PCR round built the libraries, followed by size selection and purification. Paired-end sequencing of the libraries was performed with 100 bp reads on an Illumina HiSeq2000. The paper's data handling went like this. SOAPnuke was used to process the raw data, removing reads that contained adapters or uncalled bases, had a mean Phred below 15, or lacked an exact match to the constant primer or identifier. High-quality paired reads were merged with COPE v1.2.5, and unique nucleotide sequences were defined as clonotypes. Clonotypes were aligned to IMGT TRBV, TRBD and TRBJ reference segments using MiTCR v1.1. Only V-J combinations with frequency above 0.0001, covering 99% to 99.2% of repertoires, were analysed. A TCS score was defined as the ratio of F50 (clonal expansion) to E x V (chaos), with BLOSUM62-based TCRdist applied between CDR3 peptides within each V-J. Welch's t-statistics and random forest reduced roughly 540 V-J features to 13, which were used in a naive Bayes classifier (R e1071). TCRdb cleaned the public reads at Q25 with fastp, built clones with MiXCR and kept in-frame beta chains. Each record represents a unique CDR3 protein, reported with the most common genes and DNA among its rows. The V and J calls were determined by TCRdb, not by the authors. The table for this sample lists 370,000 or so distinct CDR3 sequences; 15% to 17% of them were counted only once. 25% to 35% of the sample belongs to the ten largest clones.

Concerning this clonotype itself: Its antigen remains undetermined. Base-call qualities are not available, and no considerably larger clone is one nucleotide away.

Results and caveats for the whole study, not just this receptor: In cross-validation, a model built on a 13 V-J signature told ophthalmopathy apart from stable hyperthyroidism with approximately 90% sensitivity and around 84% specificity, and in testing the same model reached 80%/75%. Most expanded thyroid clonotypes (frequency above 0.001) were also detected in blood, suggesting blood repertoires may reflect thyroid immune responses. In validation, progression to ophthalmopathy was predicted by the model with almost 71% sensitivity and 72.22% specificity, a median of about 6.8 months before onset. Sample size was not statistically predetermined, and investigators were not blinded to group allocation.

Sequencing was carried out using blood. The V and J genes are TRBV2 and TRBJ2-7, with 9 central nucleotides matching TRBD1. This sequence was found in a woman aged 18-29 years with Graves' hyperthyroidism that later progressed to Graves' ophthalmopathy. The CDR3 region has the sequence CASNAYRDRVSEQYF. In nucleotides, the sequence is TGTGCCAGCAACGCATACCGGGACAGGGTATCCGAGCAGTACTTC.